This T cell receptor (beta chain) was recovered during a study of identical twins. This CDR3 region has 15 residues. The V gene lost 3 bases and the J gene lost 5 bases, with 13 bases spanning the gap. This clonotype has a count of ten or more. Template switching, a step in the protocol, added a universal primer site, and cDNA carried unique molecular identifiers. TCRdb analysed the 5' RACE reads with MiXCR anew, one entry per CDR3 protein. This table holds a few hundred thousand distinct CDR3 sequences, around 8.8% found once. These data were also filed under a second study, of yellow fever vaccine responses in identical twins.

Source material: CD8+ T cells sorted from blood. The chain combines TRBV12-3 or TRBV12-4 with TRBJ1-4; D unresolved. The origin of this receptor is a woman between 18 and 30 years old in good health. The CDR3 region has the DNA TGTGCCAGCAGTTTCTTTGGGCAGTCAAATGAAAAACTGTTTTTT. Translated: CASSFFGQSNEKLFF.